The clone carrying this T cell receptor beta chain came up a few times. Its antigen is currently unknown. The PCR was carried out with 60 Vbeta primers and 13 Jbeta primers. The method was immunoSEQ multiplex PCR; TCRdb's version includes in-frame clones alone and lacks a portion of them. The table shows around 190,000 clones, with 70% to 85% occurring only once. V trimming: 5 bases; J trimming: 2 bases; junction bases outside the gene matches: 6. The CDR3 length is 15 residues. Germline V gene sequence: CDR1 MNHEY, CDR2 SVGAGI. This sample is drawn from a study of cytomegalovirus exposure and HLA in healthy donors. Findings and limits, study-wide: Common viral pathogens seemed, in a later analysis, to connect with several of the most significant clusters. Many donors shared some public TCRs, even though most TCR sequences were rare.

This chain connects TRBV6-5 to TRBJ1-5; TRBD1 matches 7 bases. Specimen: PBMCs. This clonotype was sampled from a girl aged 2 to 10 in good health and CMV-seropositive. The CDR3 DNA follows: TGTGCCAGCAGTAAACACCAGGGGGGCAATCAGCCCCAGCATTTT. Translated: CASSKHQGGNQPQHF.